This T cell receptor (beta chain) was captured by sequencing in a study of CD8 T cells in Susac syndrome. Study results and caveats: The study admitted that it had a relatively small number of individuals in its TCR sequencing and HLA analysis.

CD8+ and CD4+ T cells circulating in blood were sequenced for TCR beta. The study used healthy donors as controls matched for age and sex. TEMRA cells were FACS-enriched and CD8+ and CD4+ T cells negatively isolated. cDNA came from about 0.5 to 1 ug RNA primed by random hexamers. MiXCR was run by TCRdb on the immunoSEQ multiplex PCR reads, yielding one entry per CDR3 protein. The table shows 150,000 or so distinct CDR3 sequences, with roughly 93% occurring only once. This CDR3 spans 15 amino acids. V was clipped by 1 base and J by 0 bases; unmatched bases: 4. Germline V gene sequence: CDR1 DFQATT, CDR2 SNEGSKA (reference sequence). Of note for this clonotype: What it recognizes is unknown.

This clonotype was obtained from a human donor in good health. V usage is TRBV20-1 and J usage is TRBJ2-7; TRBD2 matches 9 bases. What was sequenced was CD4+ T cells from PBMCs. The chain's CDR3 is CSARVGGGGSYEQYF. The CDR3, as DNA: TGCAGTGCTAGAGTAGGCGGGGGGGGCTCCTACGAGCAGTACTTC.